A single sample gave rise to the 30 T cell receptor beta chains below, sequenced in a study of cytomegalovirus exposure and HLA in healthy donors. The PCR contained 60 Vbeta and 13 Jbeta primers. Here immunoSEQ multiplex PCR was the method, and the copy in TCRdb shows in-frame clones only, minus some. The sample yields around 120,000 clones, around 80% seen once. What was sequenced was PBMCs. These receptors were collected from a woman in her 40s in good health and CMV-seronegative.

The V gene is TRBV7-2, the J gene TRBJ1-3; no reliable D call. The CDR3 is made up of 12 amino acids. The V end lost 5 bases, the J end lost 6 bases, and 8 bases lay between the germline ends. CDR1 is SGHTA, CDR2 FQGNSA, per germline. For the CDR3, the DNA is TGTGCCAGCAGCCTTCGACAAAACACCATATATTTT. Its protein product is CASSLRQNTIYF.

This chain joins TRBV7-8 and TRBJ1-5; 8 nucleotides line up with TRBD1. Germline V lookup: CDR1 SGHVS, CDR2 FQNEAQ. CDR3 length equals 18 residues. With 5 bases clipped from V and 4 bases from J, the junction kept 16 bases outside the gene matches. Here the CDR3 reads CASSPRERGDRGNQPQHF. CDR3 nucleotide sequence: TGTGCCAGCAGCCCTAGAGAGCGGGGTGACAGGGGAAATCAGCCCCAGCATTTT.

This clone was seen once. This rearrangement joins TRBV5-1 to TRBJ1-6, with D hard to call. Trimming cost V 1 base and J 5 bases, with 10 bases left between them. CDR1 is SGHRS and CDR2 is YFSETQ in the germline V gene. This CDR3 has 15 amino acids. CDR3 nucleotide sequence: TGCGCCAGCAGCTTGTCCGGGAATGATAATTCACCCCTCCACTTT. It encodes CASSLSGNDNSPLHF.

This sequence joins TRBV9 and TRBJ1-1; 8 nucleotides match TRBD1. The V segment lost 3 bases and the J segment 1 base; nucleotides outside the gene matches: 5. The germline CDR1 and CDR2 sequences are SGDLS and YYNGEE. The CDR3 consists of 15 residues. The CDR3 sequence is CASSEGTGPNTEAFF. The CDR3 DNA reads as TGTGCCAGCAGCGAGGGGACAGGACCGAACACTGAAGCTTTCTTT.

The sample holds a few counts of this clone. The V and J genes are TRBV4-1 and TRBJ1-2, with a tentative D call TRBD1 (5 bases). Trimming stripped 0 bases from V and 1 base from J, with 12 bases between. The CDR3 length is 16 residues. Per germline, CDR1 MGHRA and CDR2 YSYEKL. CDR3 sequence (DNA): TGCGCCAGCAGCCAAGAGGGGCGAGCTATTAACTATGGCTACACCTTC. This translates into CASSQEGRAINYGYTF.

The CDR3 protein is CASSLALYEQYF. In DNA, the CDR3 is TGTGCCAGCAGTTTGGCCCTCTACGAGCAGTACTTC. The V and J genes are TRBV28 and TRBJ2-7; D gene unclear. The V end was cut by 3 bases, the J end by 3 bases, with 6 bases between. The CDR3 runs 12 residues. The germline gives CDR1 MDHEN, CDR2 SYDVKM.

This clone was seen only a few times. This chain connects TRBV7-9 to TRBJ2-1; D gene unclear. CDR3 length: 12 residues. The germline gives CDR1 SEHNR, CDR2 FQNEAQ (reference sequence). V was shortened by 5 bases and J by 8 bases, with 10 bases between the two germline ends. This chain's CDR3 is CASSPPGYEQFF. The CDR3 DNA reads as TGTGCCAGCAGCCCCCCAGGCTATGAGCAGTTCTTC.

This chain links TRBV28 with TRBJ1-2, with 7 bases aligning to TRBD1. CDR1 MDHEN and CDR2 SYDVKM come from the germline V gene. V lost 4 bases, J lost 8 bases, and 13 bases stayed unmatched. CDR3 length: 15 amino acids. This chain's CDR3 is CASSSDPIRQGGYTF. For the CDR3, the DNA is TGTGCCAGCAGTTCCGACCCGATCCGACAGGGCGGCTACACCTTC.

The CDR3 reads CASSEPRDRGVLGYQETQYF. As DNA, the CDR3 is TGTGCCAGCAGCGAGCCCAGGGACAGGGGAGTCCTAGGGTACCAAGAGACCCAGTACTTC. The chain carries TRBV7-8 and TRBJ2-5; the match to TRBD1 covers 10 bases. Germline V CDR1 and CDR2: SGHVS, FQNEAQ. With 5 bases clipped from V and 0 bases from J, the junction kept 18 bases outside the gene matches. The CDR3 runs to 20 residues.

As for this clone: Distinct nucleotide sequences in the sample also encode this CDR3. This sequence joins TRBV28 and TRBJ1-1, with 7 nucleotides matching TRBD1. CDR1 and CDR2 from the germline V gene are MDHEN and SYDVKM. The CDR3 is 12 residues long. V was clipped by 9 bases and J by 5 bases; unmatched bases: 6. CDR3 DNA: TGTGCCAGTCGGACAGGAGGGACTGAAGCTTTCTTT. The encoded protein is CASRTGGTEAFF.

The genes are TRBV10-3 and TRBJ1-2; weak D call: TRBD1 (6 bases). This CDR3 contains 14 residues. Germline V CDR1 and CDR2: ENHRY, SYGVKD. Between the trimmed V and J ends, which lost 10 bases and 6 bases, there was a span of 21 bases. The CDR3 protein is CATPQTGTRNGYTF. As DNA, the CDR3 is TGTGCCACGCCTCAAACAGGGACGAGGAATGGCTACACCTTC.

The chain is built from TRBV6-1 and TRBJ1-2; tentative D call: TRBD1 (6 bases). V shed 6 bases and J shed 7 bases, with 18 bases lying between them. Germline V gene lookup returns CDR1 MNHNS and CDR2 SASEGT. The CDR3 contains 14 residues. The CDR3 spells CASSPPGEGGGYTF. The CDR3 DNA is TGTGCCAGCAGCCCTCCGGGGGAGGGGGGTGGCTACACCTTC.

This clone was detected only a few times. This chain links TRBV7-2 with TRBJ1-1, with D maybe TRBD1 (6 bases). Per the germline V gene, CDR1 is SGHTA and CDR2 is FQGNSA. This CDR3 comprises 14 residues. V lost 1 base and J lost 1, with 7 bases in between. CDR3 coding DNA: TGTGCCAGCAGCTTAGTACAGGGGAACACTGAAGCTTTCTTT. Translated, it gives CASSLVQGNTEAFF.

The chain links TRBV7-2 to TRBJ1-2, with D tentatively TRBD1 (6 bases). CDR1 SGHTA and CDR2 FQGNSA come from the germline V gene. Trimming removed 1 base from V and 4 bases from J, with 7 bases in between. This CDR3 is 13 amino acids long. This CDR3 reads CASSLEQGYGYTF. DNA for the CDR3: TGTGCCAGCAGCTTAGAACAGGGCTATGGCTACACCTTC.

The chain uses TRBV14 and TRBJ2-7; 10 bases are a match to TRBD1. Looked up from germline, CDR1 is SGHDN and CDR2 is FVKESK. Trimming took 6 bases from V and 5 from J; bases not matched to a gene: 4. The CDR3 is made up of 13 amino acids. The CDR3 DNA reads as TGTGCCAGCAGGGGACAGGGGTTTCACGAGCAGTACTTC. It is translated as CASRGQGFHEQYF.

This chain uses TRBV4-1 with TRBJ2-6, with D unclear. The germline V gene has CDR1 MGHRA and CDR2 YSYEKL. V lost 2 bases to trimming and J lost 2 bases, with 7 bases between them. CDR3 size: 15 residues. CDR3 coding DNA: TGCGCCAGCAGCCAATCCGAGGCTGGGGCCAACGTCCTGACTTTC. Encoded protein: CASSQSEAGANVLTF.

The V gene is TRBV5-1, the J gene TRBJ2-2, with 15 bases matching TRBD2. From germline, CDR1 is SGHRS and CDR2 YFSETQ. J lost 6 bases, V lost 4 bases, and 7 bases had no gene match. The CDR3 spans 17 residues. CDR3 sequence: CASSKGTSGGPSGELFF. CDR3 sequence (DNA): TGCGCCAGCAGCAAAGGGACTAGCGGGGGGCCATCCGGGGAGCTGTTTTTT.

The chain is built from TRBV2 and TRBJ1-2; D unresolved. CDR3 length equals 12 residues. The V end was cut by 7 bases, the J end by 4 bases, with 10 bases between. Per the germline V gene, CDR1 is SNHLY and CDR2 is FYNNEI. In DNA, the CDR3 is TGTGCCAGCAAGGCGGGCGGCTATGGCTACACCTTC. Amino acid sequence: CASKAGGYGYTF. Full variable domain (missing parts from reference TRBV2 and TRBJ1-2): EPEVTQTPSHQVTQMGQEVILRCVPISNHLYFYWYRQILGQKVEFLVSFYNNEISEKSEIFDDQFSVERPDGSNFTLKIRSTKLEDSAMYFCASKAGGYGYTFGSGTRLTVV.

The CDR3 DNA sequence: TGTGCCAGCAGGAGAGGAAAGGGACAGGCGGGAGGAAACACCATATATTTT. Its translation: CASRRGKGQAGGNTIYF. The chain employs TRBV11-2 and TRBJ1-3; 8 bases match TRBD1. The CDR3 consists of 17 residues. The germline gives CDR1 SGHAT, CDR2 FQNNGV. V dropped 6 bases and J dropped 4; count of bases not matched to a gene: 14. Variable domain in full (rest from reference TRBV11-2 and TRBJ1-3): EAGVAQSPRYKIIEKRQSVAFWCNPISGHATLYWYQQILGQGPKLLIQFQNNGVVDDSQLPKDRFSAERLKGVDSTLKIQPAKLEDSAVYLCASRRGKGQAGGNTIYFGEGSWLTVV.

The chain combines TRBV6-5 with TRBJ1-4, with D possibly matching TRBD1 (6 bases). The V gene's germline CDR1 is MNHEY and CDR2 SVGAGI. V gave up 5 bases and J gave up 10 bases, with 14 bases separating them. This CDR3 is 13 amino acids long. The CDR3 bases are TGTGCCAGCAGTCCCCAGGGGTGGGGAAAACTGTTTTTT. Translated, it gives CASSPQGWGKLFF.

This chain connects TRBV5-6 to TRBJ2-7, with a weak D call TRBD1 (6 bases). CDR3 length equals 18 residues. Trimming removed 0 bases from V and 5 bases from J, with 24 bases in between. CDR1 SGHDT and CDR2 YYEEEE come from the germline V gene. CDR3 loop: CASSLGTTGREFFDEQYF. In nucleotides, the CDR3 is TGTGCCAGCAGCTTGGGGACGACAGGTAGGGAGTTCTTCGACGAGCAGTACTTC.

The chain is built from TRBV6-1 and TRBJ1-1; 8 bases fit TRBD1. The CDR3 sequence is 16 residues long. The trim removed 2 bases at V and 6 bases at J, leaving 11 bases unmatched. Germline values: CDR1 MNHNS, CDR2 SASEGT. In nucleotides, the CDR3 is TGTGCCAGCAGTGAATTGGGGGGCAGGGGGCTAGCTGAAGCTTTCTTT. This gives the protein CASSELGGRGLAEAFF.

The chain carries TRBV10-3 and TRBJ2-7, with 9 bases fitting TRBD1. Trimming at V came to 6 bases and at J to 4 bases, leaving 10 bases not matched to a gene. The CDR3 is made up of 15 amino acids. From germline, CDR1 is ENHRY and CDR2 SYGVKD. The CDR3: CAIRPRETGGYEQYF. The CDR3 nucleotides are TGTGCCATCAGACCCCGAGAGACAGGGGGGTACGAGCAGTACTTC.

The chain employs TRBV6-5 and TRBJ1-1; a weak D match, TRBD1 (5 bases). CDR3 size: 14 residues. V lost 7 bases, J lost 7 bases, and 19 bases lay in between. In germline, CDR1 is MNHEY, CDR2 SVGAGI. This CDR3 is CASNPGWGGGEAFF. The CDR3 DNA sequence: TGTGCCAGCAACCCCGGATGGGGGGGTGGTGAAGCTTTCTTT.

V gene TRBV28 combines with J gene TRBJ1-5; no clear D. The ends were cut back, 3 bases at V and 12 bases at J, with 15 bases in the middle. CDR3 length: 13 residues. Looked up from germline, CDR1 is MDHEN and CDR2 is SYDVKM. The CDR3 here is CASSLPSRQVQHF. The CDR3 DNA follows: TGTGCCAGCAGTTTGCCCAGCCGGCAGGTCCAGCATTTT.

This chain uses TRBV28 with TRBJ2-2; a possible D gene is TRBD1 (6 bases). The V gene's germline CDR1 is MDHEN and CDR2 SYDVKM. The ends were cut back, 7 bases at V and 1 base at J, with 13 bases in the middle. The CDR3 is made up of 15 amino acids. The CDR3 region is CASTESGVNTGELFF. CDR3 in DNA: TGTGCCAGCACCGAATCAGGGGTGAACACCGGGGAGCTGTTTTTT. Drawing the rest from reference TRBV28 and TRBJ2-2, the complete variable domain is DVKVTQSSRYLVKRTGEKVFLECVQDMDHENMFWYRQDPGLGLRLIYFSYDVKMKEKGDIPEGYSVSREKKERFSLILESASTNQTSMYLCASTESGVNTGELFFGEGSRLTVL.

V gene TRBV28 combines with J gene TRBJ1-2; D not resolved. The CDR3 is 13 residues long. Germline values: CDR1 MDHEN, CDR2 SYDVKM. V lost 3 bases and J lost 4, with 9 bases in between. Here the CDR3 DNA reads TGTGCCAGCAGTTTCGCCAGGCTCTATGGCTACACCTTC. Translated, it gives CASSFARLYGYTF.

The genes are TRBV21-1 and TRBJ2-2; no DNA check was done on the table's D call, TRBD1. TRBV21-1 is tagged as a pseudogene. The CDR3 totals 14 residues. CDR3 residues: CASSKDRGTGELFF. The CDR3 DNA reads TGTGCCAGCAGCAAAGACAGGGGTACCGGGGAGCTGTTTTTT.

The rearrangement uses TRBV7-9 and TRBJ1-2; the D gene is possibly TRBD1 (6 bases). The V gene lost 5 bases and the J gene lost 0 bases, with 10 bases spanning the gap. Germline loops: CDR1 SEHNR, CDR2 FQNEAQ (reference sequence). CDR3 length equals 14 residues. For the CDR3, the DNA is TGTGCCAGCAGCCTACAGGGAGCTAACTATGGCTACACCTTC. It codes for CASSLQGANYGYTF. Based on the CDR3 plus reference TRBV7-9 and TRBJ1-2, the full variable domain is DTGVSQNPRHKITKRGQNVTFRCDPISEHNRLYWYRQTLGQGPEFLTYFQNEAQLEKSRLLSDRFSAERPKGSFSTLEIQRTEQGDSAMYLCASSLQGANYGYTFGSGTRLTVV.

The gene calls are TRBV6-5 and TRBJ2-5, with TRBD2 matching 11 bases. Losses at the gene ends were 5 bases for V and 2 bases for J; bases not matched to a gene: 1. The CDR3 runs 14 residues. Germline V gene data show CDR1 as MNHEY and CDR2 as SVGAGI. The CDR3 region is CASSASGRQETQYF. In DNA form, the CDR3 reads TGTGCCAGCAGTGCTAGCGGGAGGCAAGAGACCCAGTACTTC.